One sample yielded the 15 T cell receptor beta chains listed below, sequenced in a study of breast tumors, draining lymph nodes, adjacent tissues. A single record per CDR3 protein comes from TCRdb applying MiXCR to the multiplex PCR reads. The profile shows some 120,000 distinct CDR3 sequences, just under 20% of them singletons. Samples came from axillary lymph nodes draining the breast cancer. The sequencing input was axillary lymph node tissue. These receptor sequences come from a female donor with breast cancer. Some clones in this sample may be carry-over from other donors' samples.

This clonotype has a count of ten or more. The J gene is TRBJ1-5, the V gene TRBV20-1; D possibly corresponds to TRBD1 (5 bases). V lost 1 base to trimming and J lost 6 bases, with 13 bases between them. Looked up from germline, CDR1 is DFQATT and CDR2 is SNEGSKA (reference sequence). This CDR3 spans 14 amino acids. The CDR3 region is CSARAGSEGQPQHF. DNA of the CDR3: TGCAGTGCTAGAGCAGGGTCCGAAGGTCAGCCCCAGCATTTT.

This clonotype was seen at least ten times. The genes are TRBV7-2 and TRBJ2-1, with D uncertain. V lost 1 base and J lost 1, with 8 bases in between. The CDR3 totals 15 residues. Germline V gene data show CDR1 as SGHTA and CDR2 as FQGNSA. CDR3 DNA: TGTGCCAGCAGCTTAGGAGCACCGTCCTACAATGAGCAGTTCTTC. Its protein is CASSLGAPSYNEQFF.

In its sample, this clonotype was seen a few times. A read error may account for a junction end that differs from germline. The CDR3 region has the DNA TGCAGTGCTCAGCCTCAGATTAGCAGTCAGCCCCAGCATTTT. Protein sequence: CSAQPQISSQPQHF. This chain connects TRBV20-1 to TRBJ1-5; D unclear. The CDR3 loop spans 14 amino acids. CDR1 and CDR2 from the germline V gene are DFQATT and SNEGSKA (reference sequence).

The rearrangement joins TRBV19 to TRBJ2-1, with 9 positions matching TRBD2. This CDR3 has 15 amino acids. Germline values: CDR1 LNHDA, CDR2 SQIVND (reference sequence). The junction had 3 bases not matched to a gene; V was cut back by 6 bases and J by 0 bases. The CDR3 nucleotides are TGTGCCAGTAGAACGACTAGCGGCTCCTACAATGAGCAGTTCTTC. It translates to CASRTTSGSYNEQFF.

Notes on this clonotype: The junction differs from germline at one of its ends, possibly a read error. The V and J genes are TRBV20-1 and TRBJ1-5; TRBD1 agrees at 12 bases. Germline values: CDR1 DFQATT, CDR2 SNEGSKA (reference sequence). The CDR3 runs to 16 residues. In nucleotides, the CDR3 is TGCAGTGCTTGGGATCCCGGGACAGGGGGCAATCAGCCCCAGCGTTTT. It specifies CSAWDPGTGGNQPQRF.

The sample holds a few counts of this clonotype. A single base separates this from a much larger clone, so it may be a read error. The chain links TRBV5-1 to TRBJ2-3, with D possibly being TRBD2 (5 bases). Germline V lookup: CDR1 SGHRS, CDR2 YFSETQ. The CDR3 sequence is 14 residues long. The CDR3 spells CASGLGGLTDTQYF. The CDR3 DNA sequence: TGCGCCAGCGGCTTGGGCGGACTCACAGATACGCAGTATTTT. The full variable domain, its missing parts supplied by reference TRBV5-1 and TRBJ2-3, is KAGVTQTPRYLIKTRGQQVTLSCSPISGHRSVSWYQQTPGQGLQFLFEYFSETQRNKGNFPGRFSGRQFSNSRSEMNVSTLELGDSALYLCASGLGGLTDTQYFGPGTRLTVL.

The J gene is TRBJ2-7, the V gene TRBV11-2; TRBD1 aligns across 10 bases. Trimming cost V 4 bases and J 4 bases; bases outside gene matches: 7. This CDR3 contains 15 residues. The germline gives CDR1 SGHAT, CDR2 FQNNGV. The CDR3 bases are TGTGCCAGCAGCTCCATTGGGACAGGGGTTTACGAGCAGTACTTC. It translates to CASSSIGTGVYEQYF.

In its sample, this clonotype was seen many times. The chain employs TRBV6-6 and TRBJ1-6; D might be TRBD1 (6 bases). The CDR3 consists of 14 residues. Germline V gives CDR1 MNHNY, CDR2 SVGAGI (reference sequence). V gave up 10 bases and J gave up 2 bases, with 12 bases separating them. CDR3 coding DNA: TGTGCCACCACACAGGGTCCCTATAATTCACCCCTCCACTTT. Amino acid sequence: CATTQGPYNSPLHF.

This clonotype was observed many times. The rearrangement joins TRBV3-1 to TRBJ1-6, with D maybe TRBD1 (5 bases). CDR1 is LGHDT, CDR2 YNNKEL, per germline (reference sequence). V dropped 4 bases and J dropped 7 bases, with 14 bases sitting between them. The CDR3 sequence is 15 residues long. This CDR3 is CASSPRVTGNSPLHF. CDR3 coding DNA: TGTGCCAGCAGCCCCAGGGTTACGGGAAATTCACCCCTCCACTTT. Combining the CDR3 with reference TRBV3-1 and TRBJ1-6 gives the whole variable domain DTAVSQTPKYLVTQMGNDKSIKCEQNLGHDTMYWYKQDSKKFLKIMFSYNNKELIINETVPNRFSPKSPDKAHLNLHINSLELGDSAVYFCASSPRVTGNSPLHFGNGTRLTVT.

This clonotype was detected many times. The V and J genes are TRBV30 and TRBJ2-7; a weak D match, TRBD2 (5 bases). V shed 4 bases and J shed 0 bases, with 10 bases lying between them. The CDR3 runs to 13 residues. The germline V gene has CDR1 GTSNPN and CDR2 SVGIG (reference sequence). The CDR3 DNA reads TGTGCCTGGATGGGCGGGCCCTCCTACGAGCAGTACTTC. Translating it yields CAWMGGPSYEQYF.

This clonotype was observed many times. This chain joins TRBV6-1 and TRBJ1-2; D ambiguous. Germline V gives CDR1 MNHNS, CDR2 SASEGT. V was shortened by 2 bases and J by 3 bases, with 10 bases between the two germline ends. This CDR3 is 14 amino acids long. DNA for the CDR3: TGTGCCAGCAGTGAAAGGCTGGGCTACTATGGCTACACCTTC. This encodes CASSERLGYYGYTF.

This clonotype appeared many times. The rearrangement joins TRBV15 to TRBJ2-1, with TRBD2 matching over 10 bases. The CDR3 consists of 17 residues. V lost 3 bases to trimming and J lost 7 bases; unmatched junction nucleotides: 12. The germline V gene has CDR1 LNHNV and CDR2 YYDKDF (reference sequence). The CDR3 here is CATSSSAPSGGYNEQFF. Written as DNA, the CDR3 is TGTGCCACCAGCAGTTCCGCTCCTAGCGGGGGTTATAATGAGCAGTTCTTC.

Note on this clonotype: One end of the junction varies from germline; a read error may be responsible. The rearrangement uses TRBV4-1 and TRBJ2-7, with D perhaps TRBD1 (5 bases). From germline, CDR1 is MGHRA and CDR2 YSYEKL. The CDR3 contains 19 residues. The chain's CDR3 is CVSSQIGPPYGRESHEQYF. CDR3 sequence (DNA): TGCGTCAGCAGCCAAATAGGGCCTCCGTACGGCAGGGAATCCCACGAGCAGTACTTC.

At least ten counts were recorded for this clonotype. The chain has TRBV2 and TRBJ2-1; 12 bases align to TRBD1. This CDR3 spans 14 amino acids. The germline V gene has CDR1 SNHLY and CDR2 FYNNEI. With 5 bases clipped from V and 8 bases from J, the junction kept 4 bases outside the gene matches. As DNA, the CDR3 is TGTGCCAGCAGTCGGGACAGGGGGCGGTATGAGCAGTTCTTC. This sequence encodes CASSRDRGRYEQFF.

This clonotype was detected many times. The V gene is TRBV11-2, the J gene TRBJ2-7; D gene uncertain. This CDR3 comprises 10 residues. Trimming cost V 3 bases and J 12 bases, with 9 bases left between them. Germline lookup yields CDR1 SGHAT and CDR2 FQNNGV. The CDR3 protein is CASSLGRTYF. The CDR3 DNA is TGTGCCAGCAGCTTGGGCAGAACGTACTTC.